The text below deals with one TCR beta chain. Antigen unknown. The entry originates in a study of response to subunit inactivated influenza vaccine. Whole-study findings and limits: Authors suggested each seasonal flu vaccination may recruit only limited numbers of new T cells.

This CDR3 comprises 16 residues. Losses at the gene ends were 2 bases for V and 4 bases for J; bases not matched to a gene: 5. TCRdb re-called the RT-PCR reads with MiXCR, one entry per CDR3 protein. The sample lists about half a million distinct CDR3 sequences; 9.5% to 13% were seen once. The sample was PBMCs from blood, taken about 40 days after vaccination. The chain recombines TRBV12-3 or TRBV12-4 with TRBJ2-5, with 12 bases fitting TRBD2. This clonotype originated in a man in his fifties or sixties who received an inactivated influenza vaccine. CDR3 residues: CASSLFLAGGRETQYF. The CDR3 DNA sequence: TGTGCCAGCAGTTTATTCCTAGCGGGGGGGCGAGAGACCCAGTACTTC.